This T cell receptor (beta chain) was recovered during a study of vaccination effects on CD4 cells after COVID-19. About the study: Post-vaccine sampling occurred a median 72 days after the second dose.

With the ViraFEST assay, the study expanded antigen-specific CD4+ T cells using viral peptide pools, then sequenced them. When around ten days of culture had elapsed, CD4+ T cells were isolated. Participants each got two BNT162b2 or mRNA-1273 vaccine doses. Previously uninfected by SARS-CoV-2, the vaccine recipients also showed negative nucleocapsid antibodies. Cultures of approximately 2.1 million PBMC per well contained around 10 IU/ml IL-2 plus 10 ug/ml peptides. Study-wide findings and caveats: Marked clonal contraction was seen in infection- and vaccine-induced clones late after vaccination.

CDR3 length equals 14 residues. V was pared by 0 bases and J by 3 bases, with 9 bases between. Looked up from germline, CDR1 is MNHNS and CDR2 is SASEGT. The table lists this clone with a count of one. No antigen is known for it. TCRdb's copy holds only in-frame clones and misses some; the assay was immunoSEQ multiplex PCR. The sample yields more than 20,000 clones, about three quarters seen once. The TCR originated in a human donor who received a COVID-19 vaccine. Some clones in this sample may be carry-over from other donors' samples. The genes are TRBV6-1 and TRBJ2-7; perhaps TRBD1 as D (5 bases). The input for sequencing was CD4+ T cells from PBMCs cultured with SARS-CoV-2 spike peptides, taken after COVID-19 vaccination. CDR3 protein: CASSEAPRVYEQYV. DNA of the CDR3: TGTGCCAGCAGTGAAGCTCCCAGGGTCTACGAGCAGTACGTC.